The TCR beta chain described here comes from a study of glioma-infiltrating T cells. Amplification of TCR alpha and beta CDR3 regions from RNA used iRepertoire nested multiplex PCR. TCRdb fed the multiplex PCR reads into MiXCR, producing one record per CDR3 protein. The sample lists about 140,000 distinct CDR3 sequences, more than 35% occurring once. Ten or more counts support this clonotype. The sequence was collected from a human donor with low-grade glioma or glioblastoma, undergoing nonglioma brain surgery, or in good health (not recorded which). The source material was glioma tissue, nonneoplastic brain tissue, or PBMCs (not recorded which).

This chain's CDR3 is CSARDTREPMLQYF. CDR3 nucleotide sequence: TGCAGTGCTAGAGATACGAGAGAGCCGATGCTTCAGTACTTC. The chain employs TRBV20-1 and TRBJ2-4, with no clear D. Germline V gene data show CDR1 as DFQATT and CDR2 as SNEGSKA (reference sequence). The CDR3 is made up of 14 amino acids. The germline V and J ends were trimmed by 0 bases and 11 bases, with 17 bases remaining between them.